The rows below give T cell receptor beta chains drawn from one sample of a study of blood T cell repertoires in COVID-19. Profiled with immunoSEQ multiplex PCR; TCRdb holds only in-frame clones, not every one. The profile shows approximately 400,000 clones, roughly nine tenths of them singletons. The sequenced sample consisted of PBMCs or T cells enriched from blood (not recorded which). These receptors all come from a woman in her thirties or forties who had been exposed to COVID-19. Both conserved end residues are part of each CDR3. D genes are given only for firm matches. Rows may omit the clone size; those that give it use once, few, many or a size class.

CASSPVSGRASYEQYF	TGTGCCAGTAGTCCCGTTAGCGGGAGGGCATCCTACGAGCAGTACTTC	TRBD2	NA	TRBV19	TRBJ2-7
CASSYTTGGYGAFF	TGTGCCAGCAGTTACACGACAGGGGGCTATGGAGCTTTCTTT	TRBD1	NA	TRBV6-2/TRBV6-3	TRBJ1-1
CASREPGQNIGNTIYF	TGCGCCAGCAGAGAACCGGGACAGAATATTGGAAACACCATATATTTT	TRBD1	NA	TRBV10-2	TRBJ1-3
CAAGQFGNTIYF	TGTGCCGCCGGACAGTTCGGAAACACCATATATTTT	NA	NA	TRBV10-3	TRBJ1-3
CASSDIWQGRVEAFF	TGTGCCAGCAGTGATATTTGGCAGGGTAGAGTTGAAGCTTTCTTT	NA	NA	TRBV6-1	TRBJ1-1
CASSSRQGTPNTEAFF	TGTGCCAGCAGCTCCCGACAGGGGACCCCTAACACTGAAGCTTTCTTT	TRBD1	NA	TRBV9	TRBJ1-1
CASGLGGRYEQYF	TGTGCCAGCGGTCTGGGGGGACGCTACGAGCAGTACTTC	NA	NA	TRBV27	TRBJ2-7
CASSQTANTEAFF	TGTGCCAGCTCACAGACAGCGAACACTGAAGCTTTCTTT	NA	once	TRBV18	TRBJ1-1
CASSLETVNTEAFF	TGCGCCAGCAGCTTGGAGACAGTGAACACTGAAGCTTTCTTT	NA	many	TRBV5-1	TRBJ1-1
CASSMGTGSTGELFF	TGTGCCAGTAGTATGGGGACAGGGAGCACCGGGGAGCTGTTTTTT	TRBD1	NA	TRBV19	TRBJ2-2
CASSPAGGTEAFF	TGTGCCAGCAGCCCAGCGGGGGGCACTGAAGCTTTCTTT	NA	few	TRBV3-1/TRBV3-2	TRBJ1-1
CASSHGGGGYNSPLHF	TGTGCCAGCAGCCACGGGGGGGGAGGCTATAATTCACCCCTCCACTTT	NA	once	TRBV27	TRBJ1-6
CASSLRLAGYEQYF	TGCGCCAGCAGCTTGCGGCTAGCGGGCTACGAGCAGTACTTC	TRBD2	NA	TRBV5-1	TRBJ2-7
CASRVRGNTEAFF	TGTGCCAGTAGAGTTAGGGGGAACACTGAAGCTTTCTTT	NA	NA	TRBV19	TRBJ1-1